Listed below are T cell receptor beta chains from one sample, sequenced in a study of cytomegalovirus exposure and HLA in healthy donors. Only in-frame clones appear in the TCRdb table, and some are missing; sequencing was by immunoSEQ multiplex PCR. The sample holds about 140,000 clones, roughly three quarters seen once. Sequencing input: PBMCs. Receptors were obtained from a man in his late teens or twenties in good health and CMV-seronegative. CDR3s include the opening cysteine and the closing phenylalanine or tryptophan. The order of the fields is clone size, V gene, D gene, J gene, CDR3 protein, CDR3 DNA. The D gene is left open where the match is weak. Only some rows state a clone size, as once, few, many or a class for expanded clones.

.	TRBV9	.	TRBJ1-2	CASSDDRTDAVYGYTF	TGTGCCAGCAGCGACGACAGAACGGATGCGGTCTATGGCTACACCTTC
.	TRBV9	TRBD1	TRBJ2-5	CASSVAEGARETQYF	TGTGCCAGCAGCGTAGCTGAGGGGGCTCGAGAGACCCAGTACTTC
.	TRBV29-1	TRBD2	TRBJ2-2	CSVGGTSGNTGELFF	TGCAGCGTGGGGGGGACTAGCGGGAACACCGGGGAGCTGTTTTTT
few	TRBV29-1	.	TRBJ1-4	CSVRDDKLFF	TGCAGCGTGCGGGACGATAAACTGTTTTTT
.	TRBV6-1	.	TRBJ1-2	CASSEAMSGDYGYTF	TGTGCCAGCAGTGAAGCGATGTCAGGCGACTATGGCTACACCTTC
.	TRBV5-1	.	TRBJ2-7	CASSLAGGCEQYF	TGCGCCAGCAGCTTGGCCGGAGGGTGCGAGCAGTACTTC
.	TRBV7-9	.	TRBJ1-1	CASSYTNTEAFF	TGTGCCAGCAGCTACACGAACACTGAAGCTTTCTTT
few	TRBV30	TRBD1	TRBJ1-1	CAWRKTGGFEAFF	TGTGCCTGGAGGAAGACAGGGGGCTTTGAAGCTTTCTTT
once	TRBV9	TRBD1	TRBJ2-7	CASSIYRGVSYEQYF	TGTGCCAGCAGCATCTACAGGGGGGTATCCTACGAGCAGTACTTC
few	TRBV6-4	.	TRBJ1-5	CASSDLCQDGGNQPQHF	TGTGCCAGCAGTGATTTGTGTCAGGATGGTGGCAATCAGCCCCAGCATTTT
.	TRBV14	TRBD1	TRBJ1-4	CASSRDRVWEKLFF	TGTGCCAGCAGCCGCGACAGGGTCTGGGAAAAACTGTTTTTT
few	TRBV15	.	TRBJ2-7	CATSRDGQGSWEQYF	TGTGCCACCAGCAGAGACGGACAAGGATCCTGGGAGCAGTACTTC
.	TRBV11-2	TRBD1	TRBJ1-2	CASSPPNRGQNYGYTF	TGTGCCAGCAGCCCACCGAACAGGGGGCAAAACTATGGCTACACCTTC
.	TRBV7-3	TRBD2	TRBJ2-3	CASSLLTSGADTQYF	TGTGCCAGCAGCCTGTTGACTAGCGGAGCAGATACGCAGTATTTT
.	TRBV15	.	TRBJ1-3	CATSDGRGLSGNTIYF	TGTGCCACCTCGGACGGCAGGGGCCTCTCTGGAAACACCATATATTTT
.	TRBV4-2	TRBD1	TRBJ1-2	CASSPPGGTGGANYGYTF	TGTGCCAGCAGCCCCCCTGGGGGGACAGGGGGCGCTAACTATGGCTACACCTTC
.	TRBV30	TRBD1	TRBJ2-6	CAWSARRGTGFFGANVLTF	TGTGCCTGGAGTGCCCGACGCGGGACAGGGTTTTTTGGGGCCAACGTCCTGACTTTC
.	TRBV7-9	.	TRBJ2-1	CASSLVRADNEQFF	TGTGCCAGCAGCTTAGTCAGGGCAGACAATGAGCAGTTCTTC
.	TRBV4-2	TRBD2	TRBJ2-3	CASSQDATSGAADTQYF	TGTGCCAGCAGCCAAGATGCCACTAGCGGGGCGGCAGATACGCAGTATTTT
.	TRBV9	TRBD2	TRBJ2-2	CASSTLAGGLLGTGELFF	TGTGCCAGCAGCACACTAGCGGGGGGGTTATTGGGCACCGGGGAGCTGTTTTTT
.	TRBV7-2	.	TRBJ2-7	CASSRRTASAYEQYF	TGTGCCAGCAGCCGACGGACAGCCTCCGCCTACGAGCAGTACTTC
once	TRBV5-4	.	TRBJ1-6	CASRGATSGSPLHF	TGTGCCAGCAGAGGCGCCACGAGCGGTTCACCCCTCCACTTT
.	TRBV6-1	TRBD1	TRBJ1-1	CASSGTGSTEAFF	TGTGCCAGCAGCGGGACAGGGAGCACTGAAGCTTTCTTT
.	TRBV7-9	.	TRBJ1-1	CASSPTWETEAFF	TGTGCCAGCAGCCCCACGTGGGAGACTGAAGCTTTCTTT
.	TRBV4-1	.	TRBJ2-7	CASSQVGAVLSYEQYF	TGCGCCAGCAGCCAAGTTGGGGCAGTCCTCTCCTACGAGCAGTACTTC
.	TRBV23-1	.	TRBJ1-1	CASTKRLSTEAFF	TGCGCCAGCACCAAACGGTTAAGCACTGAAGCTTTCTTT
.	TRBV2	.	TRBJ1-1	CASSEAAGRGGTEAFF	TGTGCCAGCAGTGAAGCGGCAGGGAGGGGCGGAACTGAAGCTTTCTTT